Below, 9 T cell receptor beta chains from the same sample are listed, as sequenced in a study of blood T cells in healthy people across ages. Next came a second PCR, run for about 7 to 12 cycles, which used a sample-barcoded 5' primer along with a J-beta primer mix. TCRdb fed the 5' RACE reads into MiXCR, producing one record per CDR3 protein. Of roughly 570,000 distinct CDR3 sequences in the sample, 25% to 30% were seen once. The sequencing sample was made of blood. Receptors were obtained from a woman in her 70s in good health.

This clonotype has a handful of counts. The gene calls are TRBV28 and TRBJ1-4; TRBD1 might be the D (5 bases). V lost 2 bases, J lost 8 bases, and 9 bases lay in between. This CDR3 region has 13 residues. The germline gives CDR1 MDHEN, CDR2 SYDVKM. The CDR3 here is CASSLGGEEKLFF. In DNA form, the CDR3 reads TGTGCCAGCAGTTTAGGAGGGGAGGAAAAACTGTTTTTT.

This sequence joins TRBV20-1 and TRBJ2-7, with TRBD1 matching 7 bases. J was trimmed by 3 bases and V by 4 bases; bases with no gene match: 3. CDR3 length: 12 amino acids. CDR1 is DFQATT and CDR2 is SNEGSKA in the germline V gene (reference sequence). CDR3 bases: TGCAGTGCTACCGGGACAGACTACGAGCAGTACTTC. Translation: CSATGTDYEQYF.

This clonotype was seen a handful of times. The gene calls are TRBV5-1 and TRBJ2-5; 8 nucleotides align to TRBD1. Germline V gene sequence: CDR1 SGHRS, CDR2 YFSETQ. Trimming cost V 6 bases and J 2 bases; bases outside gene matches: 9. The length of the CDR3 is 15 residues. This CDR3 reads CASTLSGTGQETQYF. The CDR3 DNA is TGCGCCAGCACTCTCTCCGGGACAGGACAAGAGACCCAGTACTTC. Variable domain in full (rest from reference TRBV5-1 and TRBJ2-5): KAGVTQTPRYLIKTRGQQVTLSCSPISGHRSVSWYQQTPGQGLQFLFEYFSETQRNKGNFPGRFSGRQFSNSRSEMNVSTLELGDSALYLCASTLSGTGQETQYFGPGTRLLVL.

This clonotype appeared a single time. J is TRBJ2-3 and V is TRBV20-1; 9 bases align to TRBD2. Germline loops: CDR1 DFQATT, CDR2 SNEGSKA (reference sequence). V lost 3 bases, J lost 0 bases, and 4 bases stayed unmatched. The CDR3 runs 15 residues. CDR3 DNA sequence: TGCAGTGCTAGGAGTAGCGGGGGTAGCACAGATACGCAGTATTTT. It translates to CSARSSGGSTDTQYF.

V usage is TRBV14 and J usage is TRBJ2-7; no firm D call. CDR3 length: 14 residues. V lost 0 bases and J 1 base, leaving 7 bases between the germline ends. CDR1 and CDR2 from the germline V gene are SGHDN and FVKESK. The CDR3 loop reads CASSQDVVSYEQYF. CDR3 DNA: TGTGCCAGCAGCCAAGATGTGGTATCCTACGAGCAGTACTTC.

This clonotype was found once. This CDR3 is CASIPRSSGNTIYF. The CDR3 DNA is TGTGCCAGCATCCCCCGGAGCTCTGGAAACACCATATATTTT. This rearrangement joins TRBV6-6 to TRBJ1-3; D remains ambiguous. CDR1 and CDR2 (germline): MNHNY, SVGAGI (reference sequence). Deletions cut 7 bases from V and 0 bases from J, with 10 bases between. The CDR3 has 14 residues.

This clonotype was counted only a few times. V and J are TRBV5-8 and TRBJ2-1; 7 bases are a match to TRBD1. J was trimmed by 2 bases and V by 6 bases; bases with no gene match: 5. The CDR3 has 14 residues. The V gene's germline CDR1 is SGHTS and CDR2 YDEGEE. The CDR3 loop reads CASNRDSTYNEQFF. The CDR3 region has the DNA TGTGCCAGCAACCGGGACAGCACCTACAATGAGCAGTTCTTC.

The CDR3, as DNA: TGCGCCAGCAGCTTATCGGCTCAGAACACTGAAGCTTTCTTT. Encoded protein: CASSLSAQNTEAFF. The chain links TRBV5-1 to TRBJ1-1, with D hard to call. Deletions cut 2 bases from V and 1 base from J, with 9 bases between. The germline CDR1 and CDR2 sequences are SGHRS and YFSETQ. The CDR3 loop spans 14 amino acids.

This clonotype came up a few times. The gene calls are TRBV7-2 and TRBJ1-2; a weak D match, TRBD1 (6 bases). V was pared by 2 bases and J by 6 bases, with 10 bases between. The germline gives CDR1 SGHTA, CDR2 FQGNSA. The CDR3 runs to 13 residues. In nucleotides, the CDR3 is TGTGCCAGCAGCTTAAGACAGGATAATGGCTACACCTTC. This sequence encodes CASSLRQDNGYTF.